This T cell receptor (beta chain) was captured by sequencing in a study of neurological immune-mediated disorders. Study observations and caveats: The expanded clones of different subjects shared no CDR3 amino acid sequences (suggesting private repertoires in all groups). HTLV-1-associated myelopathy ranked highest for TCR clonal expansion and multiple sclerosis lowest, beneath healthy controls.

The CDR3 runs to 15 residues. In germline, CDR1 is DFQATT, CDR2 SNEGSKA (reference sequence). With V trimmed by 6 bases and J by 4 bases, 11 bases remained unmatched. This clonotype was recorded many times. Antigen unknown. The cDNA came from 5'RACE, which used 10-nucleotide random UMIs. From 15-18 subjects, each sequencing run yielded over 180 million TCR-beta sequences. TCRdb re-analysed the 5' RACE reads in MiXCR, keeping a single row per CDR3 protein. The data show just over 30,000 distinct CDR3 sequences, with less than 6% seen just once and roughly 1.9% held by the top ten. The source of this sequence is a woman in her fifties or sixties in good health. The chain is built from TRBV20-1 and TRBJ2-5; 10 nucleotides align to TRBD1. The sample consisted of CD4+ T cells from blood. CDR3 protein: CSANRETGGGETQYF. The CDR3 DNA reads as TGCAGTGCCAATAGGGAGACAGGGGGCGGAGAGACCCAGTACTTC.